A single TCR beta chain is shown here with its context. The source of the sample is a study of blood T cell repertoires in COVID-19. Original analysis: Reference gene primer amplification in the assay estimated nucleated cell counts. TCRdb's copy holds only in-frame clones and misses some; the assay was immunoSEQ multiplex PCR. That table furnishes V, J and clone size, whereas the DNA furnished D and trimming. Seen here are tens of thousands of clones, around nine tenths observed once, and the top ten hold around 1.2%. Germline V gives CDR1 LGHDT, CDR2 YNNKEL (reference sequence). The CDR3 is 16 amino acids. The ends lost 4 bases at V and 0 bases at J; junction bases unmatched: 7.

The gene calls are TRBV3-1 (or the pseudogene TRBV3-2) and TRBJ2-3; 7 positions match TRBD2. The TCR was taken from a woman aged 55-70 years with acute or convalescent COVID-19. Sequencing was performed on peripheral blood. This CDR3 reads CASSPRDYSSTDTQYF. CDR3 coding DNA: TGTGCCAGCAGCCCCCGGGACTATAGTAGCACAGATACGCAGTATTTT.